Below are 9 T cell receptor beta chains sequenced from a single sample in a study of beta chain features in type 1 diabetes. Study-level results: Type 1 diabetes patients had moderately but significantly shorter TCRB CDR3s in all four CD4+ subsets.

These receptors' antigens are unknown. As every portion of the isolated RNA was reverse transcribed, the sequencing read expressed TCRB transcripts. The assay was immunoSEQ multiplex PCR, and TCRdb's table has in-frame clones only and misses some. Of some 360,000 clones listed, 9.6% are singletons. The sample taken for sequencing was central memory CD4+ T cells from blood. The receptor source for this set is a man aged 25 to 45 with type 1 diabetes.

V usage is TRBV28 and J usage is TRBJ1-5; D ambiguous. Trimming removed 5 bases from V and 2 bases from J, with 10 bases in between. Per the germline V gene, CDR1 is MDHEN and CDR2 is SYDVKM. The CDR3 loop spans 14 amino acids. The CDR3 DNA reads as TGTGCCAGCAGTGAAATCGCGGGCAATCAGCCCCAGCATTTT. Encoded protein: CASSEIAGNQPQHF.

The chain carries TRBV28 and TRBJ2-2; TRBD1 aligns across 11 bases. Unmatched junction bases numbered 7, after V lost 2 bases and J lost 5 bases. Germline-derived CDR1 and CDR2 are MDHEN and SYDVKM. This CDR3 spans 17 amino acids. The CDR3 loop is CASSLPRGTGGTGELFF. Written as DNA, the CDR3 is TGTGCCAGCAGTTTACCCAGGGGGACAGGGGGAACCGGGGAGCTGTTTTTT.

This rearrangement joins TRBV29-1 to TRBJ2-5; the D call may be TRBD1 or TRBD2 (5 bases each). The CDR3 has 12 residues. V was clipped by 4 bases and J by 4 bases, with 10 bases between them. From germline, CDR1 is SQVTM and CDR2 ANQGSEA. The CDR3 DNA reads TGCAGCGTTGCTACGGGACGAGAGACCCAGTACTTC. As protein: CSVATGRETQYF. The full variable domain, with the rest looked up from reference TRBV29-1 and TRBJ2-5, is SAVISQKPSRDICQRGTSLTIQCQVDSQVTMMFWYRQQPGQSLTLIATANQGSEATYESGFVIDKFPISRPNLTFSTLTVSNMSPEDSSIYLCSVATGRETQYFGPGTRLLVL.

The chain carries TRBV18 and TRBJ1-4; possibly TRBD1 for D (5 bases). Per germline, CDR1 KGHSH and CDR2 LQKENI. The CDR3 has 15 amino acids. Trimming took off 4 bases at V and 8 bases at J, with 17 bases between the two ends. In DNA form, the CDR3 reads TGTGCCAGCTCACTCCGAGCAGGGTTAGGCGAAAAACTGTTTTTT. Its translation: CASSLRAGLGEKLFF.

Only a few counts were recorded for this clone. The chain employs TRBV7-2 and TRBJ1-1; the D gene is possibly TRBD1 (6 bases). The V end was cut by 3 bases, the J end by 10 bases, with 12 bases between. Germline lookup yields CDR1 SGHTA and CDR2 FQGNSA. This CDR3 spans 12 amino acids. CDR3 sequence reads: CASSLHQGRAFF. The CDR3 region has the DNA TGTGCCAGCAGCTTGCATCAGGGGAGAGCTTTCTTT.

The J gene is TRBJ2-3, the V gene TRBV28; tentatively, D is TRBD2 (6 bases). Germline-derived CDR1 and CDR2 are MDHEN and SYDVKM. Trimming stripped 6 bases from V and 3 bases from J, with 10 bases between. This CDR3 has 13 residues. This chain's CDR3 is CASRRDLTDTQYF. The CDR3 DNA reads TGTGCCAGCAGGAGGGACTTGACAGATACGCAGTATTTT.

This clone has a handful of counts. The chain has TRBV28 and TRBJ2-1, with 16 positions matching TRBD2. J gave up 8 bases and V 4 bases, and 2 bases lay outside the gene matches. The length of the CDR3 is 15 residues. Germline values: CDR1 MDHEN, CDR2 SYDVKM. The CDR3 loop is CASSSGTSGGDEQFF. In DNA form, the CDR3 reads TGTGCCAGCAGTTCCGGGACTAGCGGGGGGGATGAGCAGTTCTTC.

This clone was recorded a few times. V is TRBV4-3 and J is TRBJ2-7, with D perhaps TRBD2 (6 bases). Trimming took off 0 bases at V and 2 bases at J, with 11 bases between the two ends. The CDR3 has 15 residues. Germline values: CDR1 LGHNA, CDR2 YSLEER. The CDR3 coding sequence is TGCGCCAGCAGCCAAGATATTCGCGGGACCTACGAGCAGTACTTC. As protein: CASSQDIRGTYEQYF.

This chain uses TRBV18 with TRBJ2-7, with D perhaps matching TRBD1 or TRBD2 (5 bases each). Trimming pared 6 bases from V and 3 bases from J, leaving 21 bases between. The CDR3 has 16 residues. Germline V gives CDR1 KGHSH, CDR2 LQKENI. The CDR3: CASSKGTPLDGYEQYF. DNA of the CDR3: TGTGCCAGCTCCAAAGGGACGCCTCTGGACGGCTACGAGCAGTACTTC.